A selection of T cell receptor beta chains follows, all from one sample in a study of T cell changes during pregnancy in multiple sclerosis. Libraries were prepared by immunoSEQ multiplex PCR; TCRdb keeps only in-frame clonotypes and omits some of them. Of some 85,000 clones listed, roughly 93% were seen once; the top ten hold about 0.84%. Specimen: peripheral blood, collected in the third trimester of pregnancy. These receptors originate from a female donor with multiple sclerosis, enrolled in a pregnancy study. Both conserved end residues are part of each CDR3. The order of the fields is CDR3 protein, V gene, CDR3 length, J gene.

CDR3 protein: CASRMNTEAFF
V gene: TRBV2
CDR3 length: 11
J gene: TRBJ1-1

CDR3 protein: CASSGGPGDQPQHF
V gene: TRBV6-1
CDR3 length: 14
J gene: TRBJ1-5

CDR3 protein: CSARFNEQFF
V gene: TRBV20-1
CDR3 length: 10
J gene: TRBJ2-1

CDR3 protein: CAISERLGELFF
V gene: TRBV10-3
CDR3 length: 12
J gene: TRBJ2-2

CDR3 protein: CASSVGPRSSYEQYF
V gene: TRBV9
CDR3 length: 15
J gene: TRBJ2-7

CDR3 protein: CASNQLGPGRGTYEQYF
V gene: TRBV5-6
CDR3 length: 17
J gene: TRBJ2-7

CDR3 protein: CAWSQSGANVLTF
V gene: TRBV30
CDR3 length: 13
J gene: TRBJ2-6

CDR3 protein: CASIRAGSTRANEQFF
V gene: TRBV28
CDR3 length: 16
J gene: TRBJ2-1

CDR3 protein: CASSSGLSSGNTIYF
V gene: TRBV13
CDR3 length: 15
J gene: TRBJ1-3

CDR3 protein: CASSLGEGIYNEQFF
V gene: TRBV7-9
CDR3 length: 15
J gene: TRBJ2-1

CDR3 protein: CASSESVPGAQHF
V gene: TRBV6-1
CDR3 length: 13
J gene: TRBJ1-5

CDR3 protein: CASSYGGIGFEAFF
V gene: TRBV6-5
CDR3 length: 14
J gene: TRBJ1-1

CDR3 protein: CASSTGGSTDTQYF
V gene: TRBV5-6
CDR3 length: 14
J gene: TRBJ2-3

CDR3 protein: CASSPLLTSGTTDTQYF
V gene: TRBV5-5
CDR3 length: 17
J gene: TRBJ2-3

CDR3 protein: CASSVGNEQYF
V gene: TRBV19
CDR3 length: 11
J gene: TRBJ2-7

CDR3 protein: CASRTTGAETQYF
V gene: TRBV27
CDR3 length: 13
J gene: TRBJ2-5

CDR3 protein: CASSLSSRQSQHF
V gene: TRBV27
CDR3 length: 13
J gene: TRBJ1-5

CDR3 protein: CASSQVLSYEQYF
V gene: TRBV4-2
CDR3 length: 13
J gene: TRBJ2-7

CDR3 protein: CASSFSQGKVTQYF
V gene: TRBV6-5
CDR3 length: 14
J gene: TRBJ2-3

CDR3 protein: CASSPPDRVFGYTF
V gene: TRBV27
CDR3 length: 14
J gene: TRBJ1-2

CDR3 protein: CASSQSTFPTSGSETQYF
V gene: TRBV23-1
CDR3 length: 18
J gene: TRBJ2-5

CDR3 protein: CASKRGAGTNTIYF
V gene: TRBV27
CDR3 length: 14
J gene: TRBJ1-3

CDR3 protein: CASSLIRDSYGYTF
V gene: TRBV5-4
CDR3 length: 14
J gene: TRBJ1-2

CDR3 protein: CACKIAEKAYEQYF
V gene: TRBV30
CDR3 length: 14
J gene: TRBJ2-7

CDR3 protein: CASSPGWNGAGGRETQYF
V gene: TRBV9
CDR3 length: 18
J gene: TRBJ2-5

CDR3 protein: CASSLLSGETQYF
V gene: TRBV5-8
CDR3 length: 13
J gene: TRBJ2-5

CDR3 protein: CASSLLPAYNEQFF
V gene: TRBV4-1
CDR3 length: 14
J gene: TRBJ2-1

CDR3 protein: CASRLLNTEAFF
V gene: TRBV2
CDR3 length: 12
J gene: TRBJ1-1

CDR3 protein: CASSLLGGTEAFF
V gene: TRBV7-9
CDR3 length: 13
J gene: TRBJ1-1

CDR3 protein: CAWSVRQGAGGYTF
V gene: TRBV30
CDR3 length: 14
J gene: TRBJ1-2

CDR3 protein: CASTSGLADNEQFF
V gene: TRBV7-9
CDR3 length: 14
J gene: TRBJ2-1

CDR3 protein: CASSLASGGSYEQYF
V gene: TRBV11-2
CDR3 length: 15
J gene: TRBJ2-7

CDR3 protein: CASSVDGDGYTF
V gene: TRBV6-1
CDR3 length: 12
J gene: TRBJ1-2

CDR3 protein: CASSTSPSGTGAYEQYF
V gene: TRBV5-8
CDR3 length: 17
J gene: TRBJ2-7

CDR3 protein: CAWSVASGNTIYF
V gene: TRBV30
CDR3 length: 13
J gene: TRBJ1-3

CDR3 protein: CATSGDRGQPQHF
V gene: TRBV15
CDR3 length: 13
J gene: TRBJ1-5

CDR3 protein: CASSFGGINSYNEQFF
V gene: TRBV5-4
CDR3 length: 16
J gene: TRBJ2-1

CDR3 protein: CASSQGQGVQETQYF
V gene: TRBV4-2
CDR3 length: 15
J gene: TRBJ2-5

CDR3 protein: CASSLLTGGTSSYNEQFF
V gene: TRBV27
CDR3 length: 18
J gene: TRBJ2-1

CDR3 protein: CASSKYGGDEHGYTF
V gene: TRBV21-1
CDR3 length: 15
J gene: TRBJ1-2

CDR3 protein: CAWSVLVAGGLEQYF
V gene: TRBV30
CDR3 length: 15
J gene: TRBJ2-7

CDR3 protein: CASLSMNTEAFF
V gene: TRBV25-1
CDR3 length: 12
J gene: TRBJ1-1

CDR3 protein: CASKIGQGAYGYTF
V gene: TRBV27
CDR3 length: 14
J gene: TRBJ1-2

CDR3 protein: CAISGIQGNPYEQYF
V gene: TRBV10-3
CDR3 length: 15
J gene: TRBJ2-7